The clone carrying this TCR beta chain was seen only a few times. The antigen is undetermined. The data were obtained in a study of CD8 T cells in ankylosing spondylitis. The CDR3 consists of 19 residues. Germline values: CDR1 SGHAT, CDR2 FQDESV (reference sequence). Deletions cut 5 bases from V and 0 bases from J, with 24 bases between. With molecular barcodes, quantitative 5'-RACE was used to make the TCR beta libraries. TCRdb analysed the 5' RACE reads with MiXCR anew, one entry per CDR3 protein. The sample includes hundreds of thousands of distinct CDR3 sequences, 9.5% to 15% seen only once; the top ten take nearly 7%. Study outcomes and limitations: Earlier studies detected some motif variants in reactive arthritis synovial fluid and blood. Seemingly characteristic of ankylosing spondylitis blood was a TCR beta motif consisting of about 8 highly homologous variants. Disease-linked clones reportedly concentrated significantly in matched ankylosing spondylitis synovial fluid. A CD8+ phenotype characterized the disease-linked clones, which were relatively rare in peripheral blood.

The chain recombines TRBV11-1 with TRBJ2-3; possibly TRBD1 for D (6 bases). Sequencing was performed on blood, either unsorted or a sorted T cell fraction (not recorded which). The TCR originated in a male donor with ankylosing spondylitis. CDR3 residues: CASSKTRGSAFSSTDTQYF. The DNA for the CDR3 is TGTGCCAGCAGCAAAACGAGGGGGAGTGCTTTCTCTAGCACAGATACGCAGTATTTT.